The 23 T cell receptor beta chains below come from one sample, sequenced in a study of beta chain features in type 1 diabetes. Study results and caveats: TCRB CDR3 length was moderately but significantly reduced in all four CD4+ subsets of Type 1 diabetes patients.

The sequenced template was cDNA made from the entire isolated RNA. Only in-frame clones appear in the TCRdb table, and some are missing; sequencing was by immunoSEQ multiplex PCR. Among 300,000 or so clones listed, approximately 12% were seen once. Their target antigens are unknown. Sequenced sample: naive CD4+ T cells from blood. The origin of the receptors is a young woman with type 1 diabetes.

In DNA, the CDR3 is TGTGCCTGGGTCAGACGCGGGACTTTTAACTATGGCTACACCTTC. Encoded protein: CAWVRRGTFNYGYTF. The rearrangement uses TRBV30 and TRBJ1-2; possibly TRBD1 for D (5 bases). Germline loops: CDR1 GTSNPN, CDR2 SVGIG (reference sequence). The CDR3 spans 15 residues. The ends were cut back, 5 bases at V and 1 base at J, with 17 bases in the middle.

As DNA, the CDR3 is TGTGCCAGCAGTGAACAGGGGACCCCGAACGAGCAGTACGTC. Protein sequence: CASSEQGTPNEQYV. The rearrangement joins TRBV6-1 to TRBJ2-7; D may be TRBD1 (6 bases). Germline V CDR1 and CDR2: MNHNS, SASEGT. The CDR3 contains 14 residues. The V end lost 2 bases, the J end lost 5 bases, and 13 bases lay between the germline ends.

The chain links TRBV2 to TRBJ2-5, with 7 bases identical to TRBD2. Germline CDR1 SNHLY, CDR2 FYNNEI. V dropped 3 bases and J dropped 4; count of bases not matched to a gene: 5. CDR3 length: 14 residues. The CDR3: CASSEGGSGETQYF. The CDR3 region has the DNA TGTGCCAGCAGTGAGGGCGGGAGCGGAGAGACCCAGTACTTC.

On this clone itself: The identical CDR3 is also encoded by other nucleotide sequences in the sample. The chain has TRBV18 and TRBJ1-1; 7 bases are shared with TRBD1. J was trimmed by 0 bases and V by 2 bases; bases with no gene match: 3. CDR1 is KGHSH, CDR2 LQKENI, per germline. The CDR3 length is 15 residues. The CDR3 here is CASSPGTVMNTEAFF. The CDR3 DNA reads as TGTGCCAGCTCACCAGGGACAGTCATGAACACTGAAGCTTTCTTT.

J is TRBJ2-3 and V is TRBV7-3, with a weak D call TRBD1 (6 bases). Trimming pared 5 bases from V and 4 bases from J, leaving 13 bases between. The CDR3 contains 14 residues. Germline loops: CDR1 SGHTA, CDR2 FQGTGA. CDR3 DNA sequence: TGTGCCAGCAGCCTTGGGACACCGGCAGATACGCAGTATTTT. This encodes CASSLGTPADTQYF.

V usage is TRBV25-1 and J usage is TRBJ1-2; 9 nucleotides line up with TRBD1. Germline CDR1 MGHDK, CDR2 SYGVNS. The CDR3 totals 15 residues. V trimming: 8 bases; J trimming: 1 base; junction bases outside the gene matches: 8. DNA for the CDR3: TGTGCCAGCGTGCCCGGGACAGGGAGTAACTATGGCTACACCTTC. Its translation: CASVPGTGSNYGYTF.

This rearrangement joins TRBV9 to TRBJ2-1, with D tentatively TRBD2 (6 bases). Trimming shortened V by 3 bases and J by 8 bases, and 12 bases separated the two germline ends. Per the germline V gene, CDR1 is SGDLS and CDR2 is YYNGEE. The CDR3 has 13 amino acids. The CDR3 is CASSAYRDYEQFF. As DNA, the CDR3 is TGTGCCAGCAGCGCTTACCGGGACTATGAGCAGTTCTTC.

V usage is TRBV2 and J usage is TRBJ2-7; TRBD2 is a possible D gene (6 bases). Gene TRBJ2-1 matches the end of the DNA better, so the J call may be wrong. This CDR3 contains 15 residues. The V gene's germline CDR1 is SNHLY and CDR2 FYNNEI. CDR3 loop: CASSVGGTSTNEQFF. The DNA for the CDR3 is TGTGCCAGCAGTGTTGGGGGTACTAGCACCAATGAGCAGTTCTTC.

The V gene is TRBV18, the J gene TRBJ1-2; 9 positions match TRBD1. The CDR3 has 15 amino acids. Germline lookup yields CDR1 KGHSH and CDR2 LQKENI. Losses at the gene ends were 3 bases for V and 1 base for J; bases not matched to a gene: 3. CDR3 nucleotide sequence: TGTGCCAGCTCACCGGGACAGGGCCTTAACTATGGCTACACCTTC. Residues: CASSPGQGLNYGYTF.

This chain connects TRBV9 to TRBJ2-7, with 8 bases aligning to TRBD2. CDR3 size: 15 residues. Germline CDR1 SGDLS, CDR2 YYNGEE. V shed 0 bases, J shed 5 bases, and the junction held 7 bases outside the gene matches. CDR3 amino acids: CASSVAGGRYHEQYF. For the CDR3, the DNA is TGTGCCAGCAGCGTAGCCGGCGGGAGGTACCACGAGCAGTACTTC.

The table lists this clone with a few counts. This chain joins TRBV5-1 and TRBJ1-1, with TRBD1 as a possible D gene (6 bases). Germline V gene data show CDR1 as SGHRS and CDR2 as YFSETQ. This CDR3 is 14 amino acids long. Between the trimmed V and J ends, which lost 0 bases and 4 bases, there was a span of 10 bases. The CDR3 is CASSLDRVGTEAFF. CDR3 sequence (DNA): TGCGCCAGCAGCTTGGACAGGGTTGGCACTGAAGCTTTCTTT. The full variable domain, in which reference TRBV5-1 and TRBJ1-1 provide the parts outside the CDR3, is KAGVTQTPRYLIKTRGQQVTLSCSPISGHRSVSWYQQTPGQGLQFLFEYFSETQRNKGNFPGRFSGRQFSNSRSEMNVSTLELGDSALYLCASSLDRVGTEAFFGQGTRLTVV.

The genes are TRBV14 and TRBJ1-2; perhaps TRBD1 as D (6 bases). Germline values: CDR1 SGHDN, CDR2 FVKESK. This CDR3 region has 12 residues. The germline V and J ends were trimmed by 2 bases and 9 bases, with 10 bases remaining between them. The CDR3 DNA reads TGTGCCAGCAGCCAAATGGACAGCCGCTACACCTTC. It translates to CASSQMDSRYTF.

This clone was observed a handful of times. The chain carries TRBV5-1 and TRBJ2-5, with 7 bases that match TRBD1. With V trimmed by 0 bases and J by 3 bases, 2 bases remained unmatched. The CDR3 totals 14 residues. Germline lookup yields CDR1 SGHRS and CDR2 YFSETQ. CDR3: CASSLGQGEETQYF. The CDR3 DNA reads TGCGCCAGCAGCTTGGGACAGGGCGAAGAGACCCAGTACTTC.

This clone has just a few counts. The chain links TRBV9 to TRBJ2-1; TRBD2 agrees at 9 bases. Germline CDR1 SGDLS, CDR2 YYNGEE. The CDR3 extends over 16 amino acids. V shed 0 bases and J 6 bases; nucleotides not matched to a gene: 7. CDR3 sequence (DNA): TGTGCCAGCAGCGTAGAAACAGGACTAGCGAGCAATGAGCAGTTCTTC. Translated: CASSVETGLASNEQFF.

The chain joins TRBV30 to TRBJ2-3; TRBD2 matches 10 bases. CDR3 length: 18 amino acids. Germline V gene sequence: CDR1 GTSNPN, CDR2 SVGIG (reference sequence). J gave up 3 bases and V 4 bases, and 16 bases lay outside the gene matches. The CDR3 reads CAWIRASGSTPLTDTQYF. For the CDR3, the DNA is TGTGCCTGGATCCGGGCTAGCGGGAGTACCCCCTTGACAGATACGCAGTATTTT.

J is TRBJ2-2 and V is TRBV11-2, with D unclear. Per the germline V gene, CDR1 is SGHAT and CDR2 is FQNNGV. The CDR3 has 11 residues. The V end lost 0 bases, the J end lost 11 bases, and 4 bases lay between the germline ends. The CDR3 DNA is TGTGCCAGCAGCTTAGAGGCAGAGCTGTTTTTT. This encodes CASSLEAELFF.

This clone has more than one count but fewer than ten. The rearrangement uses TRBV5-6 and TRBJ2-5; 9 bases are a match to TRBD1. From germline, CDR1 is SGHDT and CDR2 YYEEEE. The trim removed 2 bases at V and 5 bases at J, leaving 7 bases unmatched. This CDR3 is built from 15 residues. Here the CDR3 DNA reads TGTGCCAGCAGCTTCTCACAGGGGGCATGGGAGACCCAGTACTTC. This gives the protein CASSFSQGAWETQYF.

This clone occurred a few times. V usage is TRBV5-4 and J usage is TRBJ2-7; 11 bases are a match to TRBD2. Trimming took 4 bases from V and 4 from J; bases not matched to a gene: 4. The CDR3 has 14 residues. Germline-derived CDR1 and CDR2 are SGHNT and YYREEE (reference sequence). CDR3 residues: CASSPTSGRYEQYF. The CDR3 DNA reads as TGTGCCAGCAGCCCTACTAGCGGGAGATACGAGCAGTACTTC.

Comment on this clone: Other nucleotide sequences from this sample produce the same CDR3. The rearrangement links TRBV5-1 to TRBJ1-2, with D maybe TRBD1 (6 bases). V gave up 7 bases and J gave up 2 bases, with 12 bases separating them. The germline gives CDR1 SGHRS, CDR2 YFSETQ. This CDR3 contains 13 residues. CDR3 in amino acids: CASSPDSNYGYTF. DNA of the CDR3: TGCGCCAGCTCGCCGGACAGCAACTATGGCTACACCTTC.

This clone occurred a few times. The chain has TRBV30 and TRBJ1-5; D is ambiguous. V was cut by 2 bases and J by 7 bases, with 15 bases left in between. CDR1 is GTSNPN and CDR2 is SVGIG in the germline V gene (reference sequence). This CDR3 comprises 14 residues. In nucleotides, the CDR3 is TGTGCCTGGAGTTCGAAGCCGGGAGGACAGCCCCAGCATTTT. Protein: CAWSSKPGGQPQHF.

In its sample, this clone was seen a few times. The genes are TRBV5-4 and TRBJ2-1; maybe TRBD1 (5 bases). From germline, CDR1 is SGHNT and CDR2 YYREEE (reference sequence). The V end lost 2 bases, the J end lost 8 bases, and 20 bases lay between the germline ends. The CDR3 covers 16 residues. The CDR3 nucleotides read TGTGCCAGCAGCTTTCTGGGGCGTCCAGCAGGCTATGAGCAGTTCTTC. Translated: CASSFLGRPAGYEQFF.

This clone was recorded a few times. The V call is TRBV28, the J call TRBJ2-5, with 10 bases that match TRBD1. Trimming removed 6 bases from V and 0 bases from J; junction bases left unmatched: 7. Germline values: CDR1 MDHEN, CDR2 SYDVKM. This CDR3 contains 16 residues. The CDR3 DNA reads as TGTGCCAGCAGCGAGATGACAGGGGGCTACCAAGAGACCCAGTACTTC. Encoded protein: CASSEMTGGYQETQYF.

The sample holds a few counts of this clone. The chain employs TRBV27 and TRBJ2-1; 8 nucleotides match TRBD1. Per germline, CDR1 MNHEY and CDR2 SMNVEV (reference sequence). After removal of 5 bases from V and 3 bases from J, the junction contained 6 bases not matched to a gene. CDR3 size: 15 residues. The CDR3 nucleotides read TGTGCCAGCAGTAGCCGGGACAGGTTCTACAATGAGCAGTTCTTC. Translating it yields CASSSRDRFYNEQFF.